A selection of T cell receptor beta chains follows, all from one sample in a study of T cells in Graves' hyperthyroidism and ophthalmopathy. MiXCR, run by TCRdb on the multiplex PCR reads, gives a single entry per CDR3 protein. This table has hundreds of thousands of distinct CDR3 sequences, approximately 13% appearing once. Sequencing used blood. The source of these receptors is a woman aged 30 to 39 with Graves' hyperthyroidism. Both conserved end residues are trimmed from each CDR3. The order of the fields is CDR3 length, V gene, D gene, J gene, CDR3 protein. The D gene is left open where the match is weak.

>13|TRBV5-6|.|TRBJ2-7
ASNPRVGVSHEQY
>11|TRBV11-1|TRBD1|TRBJ1-2
ASSFDRDIGYT
>12|TRBV30|.|TRBJ1-5
AWSVMGAGQPQH
>12|TRBV20-1|TRBD2|TRBJ2-7
SATIGAGVGEQY
>16|TRBV6-1|.|TRBJ2-5
ASSHQIPSWALQETQY
>14|TRBV28|.|TRBJ2-3
ASSSYLDGSRDTQY
>12|TRBV13|TRBD1|TRBJ2-7
ASSFPGQLYEQY
>13|TRBV5-5|TRBD2|TRBJ2-2
ASSLGGSPTGELF
>15|TRBV27|TRBD1|TRBJ1-5
ASSLKGQTYSNQPQH
>15|TRBV5-1|TRBD2|TRBJ2-2
ASSLAAPGGDSGELF
>13|TRBV7-9|.|TRBJ1-1
ASSLSADKNTEAF
>11|TRBV20-1|.|TRBJ1-5
SARALENQPQH
>14|TRBV12-3/TRBV12-4|.|TRBJ2-1
ASSPVSGAEYNEQF
>16|TRBV7-8|.|TRBJ2-6
ASSLVGAGWSGANVLT
>13|TRBV9|.|TRBJ2-3
ASSTRDRATDTQY
>14|TRBV5-1|TRBD1|TRBJ2-2
ASSLTGESNTGELF
>12|TRBV28|.|TRBJ2-2
ASILGPSTGELF
>14|TRBV6-2/TRBV6-3|.|TRBJ1-1
ASSLTIDRMNTGAF
>11|TRBV3-1|.|TRBJ2-7
ASSRLETGEQY
>12|TRBV12-3/TRBV12-4|.|TRBJ2-7
ASSLVSWRYEQY
>13|TRBV7-2|TRBD1|TRBJ2-7
ASSFRRDRGHEQY
>12|TRBV6-2/TRBV6-3|TRBD1|TRBJ1-1
ASSSYRGRTEAF
>13|TRBV28|.|TRBJ1-4
ASSLPGISNEKLF
>13|TRBV30|TRBD1|TRBJ1-1
AWSVKTGGSSEAF
>12|TRBV20-1|TRBD2|TRBJ2-3
SARAAGGTDTQY
>14|TRBV5-5|.|TRBJ1-2
ASSLVSGIQNYGYT